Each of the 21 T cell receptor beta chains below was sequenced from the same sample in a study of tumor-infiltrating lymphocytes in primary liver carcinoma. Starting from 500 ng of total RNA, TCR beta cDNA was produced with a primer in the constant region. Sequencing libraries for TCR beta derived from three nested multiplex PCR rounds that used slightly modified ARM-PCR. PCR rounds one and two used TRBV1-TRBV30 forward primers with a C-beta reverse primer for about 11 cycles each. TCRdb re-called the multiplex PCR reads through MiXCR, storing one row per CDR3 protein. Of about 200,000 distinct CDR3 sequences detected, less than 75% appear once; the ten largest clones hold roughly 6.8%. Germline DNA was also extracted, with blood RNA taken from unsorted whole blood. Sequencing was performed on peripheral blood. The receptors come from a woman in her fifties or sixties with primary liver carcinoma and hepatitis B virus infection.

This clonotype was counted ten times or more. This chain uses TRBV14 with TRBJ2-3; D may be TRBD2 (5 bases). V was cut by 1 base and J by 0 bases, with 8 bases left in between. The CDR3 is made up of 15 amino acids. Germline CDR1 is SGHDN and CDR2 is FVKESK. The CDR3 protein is CASSQARTSTDTQYF. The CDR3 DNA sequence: TGTGCCAGCAGCCAAGCCCGGACTAGCACAGATACGCAGTATTTT.

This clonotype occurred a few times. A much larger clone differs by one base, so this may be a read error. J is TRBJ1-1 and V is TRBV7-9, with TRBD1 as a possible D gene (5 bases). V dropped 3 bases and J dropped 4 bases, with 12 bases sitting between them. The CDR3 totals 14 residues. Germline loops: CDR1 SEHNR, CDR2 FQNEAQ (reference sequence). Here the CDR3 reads CASSLMGGGTEAFF. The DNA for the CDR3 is TGTGCCAGCAGCTTGATGGGGGGTGGCACTGAAGCTTTCTTT.

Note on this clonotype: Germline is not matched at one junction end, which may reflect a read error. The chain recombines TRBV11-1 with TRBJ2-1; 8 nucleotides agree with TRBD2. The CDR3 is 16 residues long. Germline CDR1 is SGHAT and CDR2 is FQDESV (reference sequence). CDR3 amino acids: CASSNRGRGGANERFF. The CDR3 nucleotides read TGTGCCAGCAGCAACCGAGGACGGGGGGGAGCCAATGAGCGGTTCTTC.

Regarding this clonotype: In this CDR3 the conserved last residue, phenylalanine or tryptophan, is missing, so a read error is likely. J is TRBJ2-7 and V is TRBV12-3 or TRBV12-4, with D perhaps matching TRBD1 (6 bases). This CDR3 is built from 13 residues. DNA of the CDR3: TGCGCCAGCAGCCGTGACAGGTGGTACGAGCAGTACCTC. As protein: CASSRDRWYEQYL.

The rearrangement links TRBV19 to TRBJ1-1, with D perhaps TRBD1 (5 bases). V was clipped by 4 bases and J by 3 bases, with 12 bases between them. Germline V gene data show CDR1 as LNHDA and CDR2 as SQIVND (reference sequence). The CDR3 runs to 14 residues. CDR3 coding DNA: TGTGCCAGTAGTAAGCAAGGGACCGACACTGAAGCTTTCTTT. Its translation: CASSKQGTDTEAFF.

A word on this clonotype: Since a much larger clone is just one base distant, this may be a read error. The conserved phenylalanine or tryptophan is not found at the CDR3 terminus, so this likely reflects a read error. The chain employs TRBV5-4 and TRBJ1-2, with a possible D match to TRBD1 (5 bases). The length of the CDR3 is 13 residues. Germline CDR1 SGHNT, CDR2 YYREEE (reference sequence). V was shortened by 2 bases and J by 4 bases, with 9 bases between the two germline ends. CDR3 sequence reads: CASSFRGAYGYTL. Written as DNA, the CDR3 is TGTGCCAGCAGCTTTCGAGGGGCCTATGGCTACACCCTC.

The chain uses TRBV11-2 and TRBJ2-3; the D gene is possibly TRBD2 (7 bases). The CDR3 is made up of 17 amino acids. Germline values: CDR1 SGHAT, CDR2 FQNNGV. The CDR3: CGNSLGGLTCTSDTQYF. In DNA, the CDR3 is TGTGGCAACAGCTTAGGGGGACTAACGTGCACGTCAGATACGCAGTATTTT.

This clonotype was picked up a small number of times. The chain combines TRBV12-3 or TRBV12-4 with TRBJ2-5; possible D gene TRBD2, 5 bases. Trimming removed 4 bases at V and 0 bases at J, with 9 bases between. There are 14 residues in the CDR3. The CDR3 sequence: CASSWTGYQETQYF. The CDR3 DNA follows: TGTGCCAGCAGTTGGACTGGTTACCAAGAGACCCAGTACTTC.

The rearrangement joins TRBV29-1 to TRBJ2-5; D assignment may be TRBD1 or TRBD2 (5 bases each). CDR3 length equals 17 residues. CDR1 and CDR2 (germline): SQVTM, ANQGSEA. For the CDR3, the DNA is TGCAAGGTTATCCTCGGCGCGGGCCACCAGGGCCAAGAGACCCAGTACTTC. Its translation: CKVILGAGHQGQETQYF.

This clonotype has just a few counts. CDR3 bases: TGTGCCAGCAGAAAACCGGGAGTATCCGACCCCTACGAGCAGTACTTC. Its protein is CASRKPGVSDPYEQYF. The chain is built from TRBV28 and TRBJ2-7; weak D call: TRBD2 (6 bases). Germline CDR1 is MDHEN and CDR2 is SYDVKM. Trimming stripped 6 bases from V and 2 bases from J, with 20 bases between. The CDR3 has 16 residues. Looking up the rest from reference TRBV28 and TRBJ2-7 gives the full variable domain: DVKVTQSSRYLVKRTGEKVFLECVQDMDHENMFWYRQDPGLGLRLIYFSYDVKMKEKGDIPEGYSVSREKKERFSLILESASTNQTSMYLCASRKPGVSDPYEQYFGPGTRLTVT.

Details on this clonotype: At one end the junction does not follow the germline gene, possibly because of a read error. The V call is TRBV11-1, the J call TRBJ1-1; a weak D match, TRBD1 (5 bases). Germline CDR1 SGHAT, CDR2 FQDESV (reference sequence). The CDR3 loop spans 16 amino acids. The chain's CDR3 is CASSPREKGMNSEAFF. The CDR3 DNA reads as TGTGCCAGCAGCCCCAGGGAGAAGGGAATGAACTCTGAAGCTTTCTTT.

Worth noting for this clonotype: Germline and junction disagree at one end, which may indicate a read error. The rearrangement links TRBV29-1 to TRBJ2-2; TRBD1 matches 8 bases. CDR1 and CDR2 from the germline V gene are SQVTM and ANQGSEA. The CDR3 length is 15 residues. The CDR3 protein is CSVESGGANTVELFF. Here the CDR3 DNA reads TGCAGCGTTGAATCAGGGGGCGCGAACACCGTGGAGCTGTTTTTT.

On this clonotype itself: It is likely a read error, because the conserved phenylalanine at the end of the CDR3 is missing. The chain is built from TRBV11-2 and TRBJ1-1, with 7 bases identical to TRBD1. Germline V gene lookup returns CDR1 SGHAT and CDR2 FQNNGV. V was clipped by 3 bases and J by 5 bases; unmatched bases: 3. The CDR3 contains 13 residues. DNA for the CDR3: TGTGCCAGCAGCTTCGCGACAGGGACTGAAGCTTTCTCT. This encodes CASSFATGTEAFS.

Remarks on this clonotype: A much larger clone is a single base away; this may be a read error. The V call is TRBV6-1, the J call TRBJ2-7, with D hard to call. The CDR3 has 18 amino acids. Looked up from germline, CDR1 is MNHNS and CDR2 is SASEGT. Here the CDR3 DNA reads TGTGTCAGCAGTGAGCCTCCAAGACCCCCTCTTCTATATGACGAGCAGTACTTC. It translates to CVSSEPPRPPLLYDEQYF.

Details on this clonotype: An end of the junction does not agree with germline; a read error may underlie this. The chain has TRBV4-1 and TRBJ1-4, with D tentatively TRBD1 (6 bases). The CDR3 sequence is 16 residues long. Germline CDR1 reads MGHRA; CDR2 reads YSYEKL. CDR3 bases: TGCGTCAGCAGCCAAGGGCAGGGGTCCTTAAGCGAAAAACTATTTTTT. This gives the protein CVSSQGQGSLSEKLFF.

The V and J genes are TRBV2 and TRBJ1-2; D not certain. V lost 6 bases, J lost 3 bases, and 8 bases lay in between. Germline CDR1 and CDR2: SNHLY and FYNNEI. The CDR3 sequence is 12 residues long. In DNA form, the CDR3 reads TGTGCCAGCAGCGGAAACTACTATGGCTACACCTTC. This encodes CASSGNYYGYTF.

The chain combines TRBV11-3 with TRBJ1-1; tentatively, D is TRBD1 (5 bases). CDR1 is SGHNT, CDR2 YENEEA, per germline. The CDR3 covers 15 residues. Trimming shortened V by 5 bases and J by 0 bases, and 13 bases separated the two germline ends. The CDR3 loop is CASSRSRGLNTEAFF. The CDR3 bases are TGTGCCAGCAGCCGCTCACGGGGCTTGAACACTGAAGCTTTCTTT.

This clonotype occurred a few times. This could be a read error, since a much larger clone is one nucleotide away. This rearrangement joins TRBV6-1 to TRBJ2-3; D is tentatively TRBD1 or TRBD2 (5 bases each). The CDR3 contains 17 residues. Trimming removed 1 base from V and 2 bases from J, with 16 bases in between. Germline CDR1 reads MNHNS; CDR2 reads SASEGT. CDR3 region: CASSEGIERGDTDTQYF. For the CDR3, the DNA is TGTGCCAGCAGTGAAGGGATTGAGAGGGGTGACACAGATACGCAGTATTTT.

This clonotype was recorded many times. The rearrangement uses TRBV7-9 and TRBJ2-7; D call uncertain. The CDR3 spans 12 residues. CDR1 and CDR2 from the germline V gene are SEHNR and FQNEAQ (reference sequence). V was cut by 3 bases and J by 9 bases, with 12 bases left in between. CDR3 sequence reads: CASSLSGSGQYF. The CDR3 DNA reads TGTGCCAGCAGCTTGAGTGGATCTGGGCAGTACTTC.

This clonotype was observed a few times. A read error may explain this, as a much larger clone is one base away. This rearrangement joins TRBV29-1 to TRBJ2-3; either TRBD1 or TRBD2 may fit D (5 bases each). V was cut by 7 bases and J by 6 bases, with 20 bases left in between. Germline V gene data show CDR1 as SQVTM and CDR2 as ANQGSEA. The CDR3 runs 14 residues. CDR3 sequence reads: CSALRDLGTDTQYF. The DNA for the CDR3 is TGCAGCGCTTTGAGGGACCTAGGGACGGATACGCAGTATTTT.

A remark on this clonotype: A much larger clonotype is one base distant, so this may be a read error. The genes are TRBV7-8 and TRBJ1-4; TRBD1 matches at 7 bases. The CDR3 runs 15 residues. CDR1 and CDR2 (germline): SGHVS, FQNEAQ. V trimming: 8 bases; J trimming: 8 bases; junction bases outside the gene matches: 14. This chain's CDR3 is CASGPNRGPSEKLFF. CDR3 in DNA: TGTGCCAGCGGCCCAAACAGGGGTCCAAGCGAAAAACTGTTTTTT.